This entry lists 30 T cell receptor beta chains sequenced from one sample in a study of PD-1 blockade in mismatch repair-deficient tumors. Clones were read by immunoSEQ multiplex PCR, and TCRdb kept only the in-frame ones, dropping some. This table has roughly 14,000 clones, approximately 81% appearing once. Sample time point: roughly ten-day in vitro stimulation with candidate neoantigen peptide 4. These receptors have no known antigen. The material was cells cultured in vitro, obtained from a patient treated with pembrolizumab. The receptors stem from an adult with mismatch repair-deficient cancer.

The J gene is TRBJ1-3, the V gene TRBV9; D gene ambiguous. Germline values: CDR1 SGDLS, CDR2 YYNGEE. CDR3 length equals 14 residues. V was trimmed by 0 bases and J by 3 bases, leaving 7 bases between them. The CDR3 DNA is TGTGCCAGCAGCGTAGACAGTTTTGGAAACACCATATATTTT. This sequence encodes CASSVDSFGNTIYF.

CDR3 bases: TGTGCCAGCAGCCTCCTATTGGGCGGCTACACCTTC. Its translation is CASSLLLGGYTF. V usage is TRBV4-2 and J usage is TRBJ1-2; D is uncertain. The ends were cut back, 4 bases at V and 8 bases at J, with 11 bases in the middle. Germline-derived CDR1 and CDR2 are LGHNA and YNFKEQ. The length of the CDR3 is 12 residues.

V gene TRBV7-9 combines with J gene TRBJ2-3; 8 positions agree with TRBD2. Trimming removed 2 bases from V and 4 bases from J; junction bases left unmatched: 5. The CDR3 has 15 amino acids. Germline CDR1 SEHNR, CDR2 FQNEAQ (reference sequence). CDR3 residues: CASSLTGGLADTQYF. The CDR3 region has the DNA TGTGCCAGCAGCTTAACGGGAGGGCTGGCAGATACGCAGTATTTT.

The V and J genes are TRBV6-5 and TRBJ1-5; unclear D gene. Trimming removed 0 bases at V and 0 bases at J, with 9 bases between. Germline V gives CDR1 MNHEY, CDR2 SVGAGI. There are 16 residues in the CDR3. As DNA, the CDR3 is TGTGCCAGCAGTTACTCGAGTAGTACTAGCAATCAGCCCCAGCATTTT. It yields the protein CASSYSSSTSNQPQHF.

The chain links TRBV27 to TRBJ1-2; TRBD1 aligns across 9 bases. Germline V gene data show CDR1 as MNHEY and CDR2 as SMNVEV (reference sequence). Trimming took 5 bases from V and 4 from J; bases not matched to a gene: 14. The CDR3 sequence is 17 residues long. The CDR3 nucleotides are TGTGCCAGCAGTCGTCGACAGGGGGTAAGGGATAGCTATGGCTACACCTTC. It translates to CASSRRQGVRDSYGYTF.

This clone came up a few times. The chain is built from TRBV28 and TRBJ2-7; tentatively, D is TRBD2 (5 bases). The CDR3 totals 16 residues. Germline CDR1 and CDR2: MDHEN and SYDVKM. The ends were cut back, 4 bases at V and 0 bases at J, with 16 bases in the middle. As DNA, the CDR3 is TGTGCCAGCAGTTCCGCGTGGCGGGTGAGCTCCTACGAGCAGTACTTC. Amino acid sequence: CASSSAWRVSSYEQYF.

The gene calls are TRBV12-5 and TRBJ1-2; 8 bases match TRBD1. Germline CDR1 LGHNT, CDR2 FRNRAP. With 4 bases clipped from V and 4 bases from J, the junction kept 11 bases outside the gene matches. CDR3 length equals 16 residues. The CDR3 reads CASGSQITDRGYGYTF. Here the CDR3 DNA reads TGTGCTAGTGGTTCCCAGATCACCGACAGGGGCTATGGCTACACCTTC.

V is TRBV27 and J is TRBJ1-5, with D possibly matching TRBD1 (5 bases). V was cut by 3 bases and J by 3 bases, with 9 bases left in between. Germline V gene data show CDR1 as MNHEY and CDR2 as SMNVEV (reference sequence). The CDR3 spans 14 residues. In nucleotides, the CDR3 is TGTGCCAGCAGTTTTGGGGGTTCCAATCAGCCCCAGCATTTT. This codes for CASSFGGSNQPQHF.

The V call is TRBV19, the J call TRBJ2-7; a weak D match, TRBD2 (6 bases). Germline V gene data show CDR1 as LNHDA and CDR2 as SQIVND (reference sequence). V dropped 3 bases and J dropped 4 bases, with 13 bases sitting between them. This CDR3 contains 14 residues. In nucleotides, the CDR3 is TGTGCCAGTAGTATCGGTCTTGCGGGGTACGAGCAGTACTTC. Its protein is CASSIGLAGYEQYF. Full variable domain (remainder filled in from reference TRBV19 and TRBJ2-7): DGGITQSPKYLFRKEGQNVTLSCEQNLNHDAMYWYRQDPGQGLRLIYYSQIVNDFQKGDIAEGYSVSREKKESFPLTVTSAQKNPTAFYLCASSIGLAGYEQYFGPGTRLTVT.

The rearrangement joins TRBV28 to TRBJ2-7; 9 positions agree with TRBD1. Germline V gene lookup returns CDR1 MDHEN and CDR2 SYDVKM. V lost 5 bases, J lost 2 bases, and 7 bases stayed unmatched. The CDR3 sequence is 15 residues long. CDR3: CASSPPGQGTYEQYF. The CDR3 DNA reads TGTGCCAGCAGTCCACCGGGACAGGGTACCTACGAGCAGTACTTC.

This chain connects TRBV2 to TRBJ2-7, with D uncertain. The CDR3 spans 12 residues. Trimming pared 6 bases from V and 3 bases from J, leaving 9 bases between. Germline V CDR1 and CDR2: SNHLY, FYNNEI. CDR3 bases: TGTGCCAGCAGGGTCCTGAACTACGAGCAGTACTTC. This gives the protein CASRVLNYEQYF.

The rearrangement uses TRBV5-1 and TRBJ1-1; D remains unclear. Per the germline V gene, CDR1 is SGHRS and CDR2 is YFSETQ. V lost 1 base, J lost 1 base, and 17 bases lay in between. CDR3 length equals 17 residues. The CDR3 DNA reads as TGCGCCAGCAGCTTGCTCGGAGGAGGGTTAGGGAACACTGAAGCTTTCTTT. Protein sequence: CASSLLGGGLGNTEAFF.

V and J are TRBV28 and TRBJ1-5; tentatively, D is TRBD1 (5 bases). This CDR3 comprises 14 residues. V was trimmed by 6 bases and J by 3 bases, leaving 12 bases between them. Looked up from germline, CDR1 is MDHEN and CDR2 is SYDVKM. The CDR3 loop is CASSPGGTNQPQHF. The CDR3 region has the DNA TGTGCCAGCAGCCCGGGGGGGACCAATCAGCCCCAGCATTTT.

This clone was counted a single time. Written as DNA, the CDR3 is TGTGCCAGCAGCGAATACGGGACAGGGGATCAGCCCCAGCATTTT. This codes for CASSEYGTGDQPQHF. This sequence joins TRBV9 and TRBJ1-5; TRBD1 aligns across 10 bases. Germline CDR1 SGDLS, CDR2 YYNGEE. The V gene end was trimmed by 3 bases and the J gene end by 5 bases; junction bases not matched to a gene: 5. The CDR3 totals 15 residues.

This chain uses TRBV10-3 with TRBJ1-1; D is unclear. CDR1 ENHRY and CDR2 SYGVKD come from the germline V gene. V lost 0 bases, J lost 11 bases, and 13 bases lay in between. The CDR3 totals 13 residues. The CDR3 DNA sequence: TGTGCCATCAGTGAGTCGGCCGTCGGGGATGCTTTCTTT. This gives the protein CAISESAVGDAFF.

This rearrangement joins TRBV11-3 to TRBJ2-7, with TRBD2 matching 7 bases. Trimming cost V 3 bases and J 2 bases; bases outside gene matches: 13. The germline V gene has CDR1 SGHNT and CDR2 YENEEA. This CDR3 contains 17 residues. Written as DNA, the CDR3 is TGTGCCAGCAGCTTTGGTCCGGGACTACTCCCTACCTACGAGCAGTACTTC. It translates to CASSFGPGLLPTYEQYF. The whole variable domain, filled in from reference TRBV11-3 and TRBJ2-7, reads EAGVVQSPRYKIIEKKQPVAFWCNPISGHNTLYWYLQNLGQGPELLIRYENEEAVDDSQLPKDRFSAERLKGVDSTLKIQPAELGDSAVYLCASSFGPGLLPTYEQYFGPGTRLTVT.

J is TRBJ2-7 and V is TRBV6-6; D gene unclear. The germline V and J ends were trimmed by 0 bases and 6 bases, with 6 bases remaining between them. The CDR3 runs 12 residues. The V gene's germline CDR1 is MNHNY and CDR2 SVGAGI (reference sequence). In DNA form, the CDR3 reads TGTGCCAGCAGTTACTCGATGGTCGAGCAGTACTTC. As protein: CASSYSMVEQYF.

The V gene is TRBV5-6, the J gene TRBJ2-7, with D unresolved. CDR3 length: 14 residues. V lost 6 bases, J lost 2 bases, and 15 bases lay in between. Per the germline V gene, CDR1 is SGHDT and CDR2 is YYEEEE. The CDR3 DNA follows: TGTGCCAGCAAGGTTCGTGGTATCGCCTACGAGCAGTACTTC. Protein sequence: CASKVRGIAYEQYF. Looking up the rest from reference TRBV5-6 and TRBJ2-7 gives the full variable domain: DAGVTQSPTHLIKTRGQQVTLRCSPKSGHDTVSWYQQALGQGPQFIFQYYEEEERQRGNFPDRFSGHQFPNYSSELNVNALLLGDSALYLCASKVRGIAYEQYFGPGTRLTVT.

The table lists this clone with a few counts. The rearrangement joins TRBV5-6 to TRBJ2-7, with TRBD2 matching 13 bases. Germline CDR1 and CDR2: SGHDT and YYEEEE. The junction had 9 bases not matched to a gene; V was cut back by 4 bases and J by 2 bases. The CDR3 extends over 17 amino acids. The CDR3 spells CASSLGLAGITTYEQYF. In DNA form, the CDR3 reads TGTGCCAGCAGCCTGGGACTAGCGGGAATAACGACCTACGAGCAGTACTTC.

This chain connects TRBV27 to TRBJ1-1; D unresolved. This CDR3 comprises 16 residues. Germline V CDR1 and CDR2: MNHEY, SMNVEV (reference sequence). V lost 0 bases, J lost 1 base, and 12 bases lay in between. The CDR3 DNA sequence: TGTGCCAGCAGTTTATCGGACGGGCTGGCGAACACTGAAGCTTTCTTT. Its translation is CASSLSDGLANTEAFF.

In its sample, this clone was seen a few times. This chain uses TRBV4-1 with TRBJ1-6; no reliable D call. Trimming took off 3 bases at V and 9 bases at J, with 12 bases between the two ends. The CDR3 runs to 14 residues. The germline gives CDR1 MGHRA, CDR2 YSYEKL. Here the CDR3 DNA reads TGCGCCAGCAGCCACCCGACACGAACTTCACCCCTCCACTTT. The encoded protein is CASSHPTRTSPLHF.

This chain links TRBV7-9 with TRBJ2-7; 10 bases match TRBD1. Trimming removed 5 bases from V and 3 bases from J; junction bases left unmatched: 10. The CDR3 runs to 16 residues. CDR1 and CDR2 (germline): SEHNR, FQNEAQ (reference sequence). CDR3 residues: CASSATIGTGDYEQYF. The CDR3 DNA reads TGTGCCAGCAGCGCCACGATAGGGACAGGGGACTACGAGCAGTACTTC.

V usage is TRBV5-4 and J usage is TRBJ2-5, with 7 bases aligning to TRBD1. CDR1 and CDR2 (germline): SGHNT, YYREEE (reference sequence). This CDR3 contains 13 residues. After removal of 3 bases from V and 6 bases from J, the junction contained 5 bases not matched to a gene. The DNA of the CDR3 is TGTGCCAGCAGCTGGGGACAGAGGCAGACCCAGTACTTC. This translates into CASSWGQRQTQYF.

The chain combines TRBV28 with TRBJ1-5; D not certain. V gave up 6 bases and J gave up 2 bases, with 14 bases separating them. The CDR3 runs 15 residues. Germline loops: CDR1 MDHEN, CDR2 SYDVKM. CDR3 sequence: CASSLNDGRNQPQHF. DNA of the CDR3: TGTGCCAGCAGCTTGAACGACGGCCGCAATCAGCCCCAGCATTTT.

This sequence joins TRBV28 and TRBJ2-1, with D possibly TRBD2 on 6 matching bases. V lost 4 bases and J 0 bases, leaving 28 bases between the germline ends. CDR3 length: 21 amino acids. Germline CDR1 MDHEN, CDR2 SYDVKM. CDR3 nucleotides: TGTGCCAGCAGTTCTCCCAGTTTGGGGGGAAAATCCTTGAGCTCCTACAATGAGCAGTTCTTC. This codes for CASSSPSLGGKSLSSYNEQFF.

This chain uses TRBV14 with TRBJ2-7, with no clear D. The germline CDR1 and CDR2 sequences are SGHDN and FVKESK. V was trimmed by 4 bases and J by 0 bases, leaving 7 bases between them. The CDR3 totals 13 residues. Written as DNA, the CDR3 is TGTGCCAGCAGCCTTCGGATCTCCTACGAGCAGTACTTC. It translates to CASSLRISYEQYF.

In nucleotides, the CDR3 is TGTGCCAGCAGTGAATCGGGGCCGGGGAGGCTAGCGGGACGTGGCGAGACCCAGTACTTC. It is translated as CASSESGPGRLAGRGETQYF. The V call is TRBV6-1, the J call TRBJ2-5, with TRBD2 identical over 9 bases. CDR1 is MNHNS, CDR2 SASEGT, per germline. The CDR3 extends over 20 amino acids. The trim removed 2 bases at V and 5 bases at J, leaving 21 bases unmatched.

V is TRBV5-1 and J is TRBJ2-1; D possibly corresponds to TRBD1 (6 bases). CDR1 SGHRS and CDR2 YFSETQ come from the germline V gene. The ends were cut back, 4 bases at V and 1 base at J, with 12 bases in the middle. CDR3 length: 15 residues. CDR3 sequence reads: CASSDDRFSYNEQFF. The CDR3, as DNA: TGCGCCAGCAGCGACGACAGGTTTTCCTACAATGAGCAGTTCTTC.

The chain employs TRBV7-2 and TRBJ2-1; unclear D gene. Per germline, CDR1 SGHTA and CDR2 FQGNSA. V was cut by 5 bases and J by 2 bases, with 10 bases left in between. The CDR3 runs 14 residues. CDR3 region: CASSQSVAYNEQFF. The CDR3 nucleotides read TGTGCCAGCAGCCAAAGCGTAGCCTACAATGAGCAGTTCTTC.

The chain's CDR3 is CSVASRQGREQYF. The CDR3 DNA follows: TGCAGCGTTGCATCTCGGCAGGGTCGCGAGCAGTACTTC. The chain employs TRBV29-1 and TRBJ2-7, with D possibly matching TRBD1 (5 bases). CDR3 length: 13 amino acids. CDR1 is SQVTM, CDR2 ANQGSEA, per germline. Trimming left V 4 bases short and J 6 bases short, with 16 bases between.